The T cell receptor (beta chain) described here comes from a study of identifying expanded T cells in peripheral blood. Findings and limits, study-wide: Technical replicates showed around 1.3 changed clones; two weeks roughly 16; four weeks 19. Clone count variance between two-week samples rose with total template count.

No infections or other immune events were documented during collection. Libraries were prepared by immunoSEQ multiplex PCR; TCRdb keeps only in-frame clonotypes and omits some of them. The sample gives fewer than 110,000 clones, around 85% of which show up once; approximately 17% is in the top ten. In regard to this clone: The antigen is unknown.

The sequence was obtained from a person aged 18 to 75 in good health. Sequencing used blood.

The CDR3 region has the DNA TGTGCCAGCAGCTTCACTACAGGGAACGAGCAGTACTTC. It translates to CASSFTTGNEQYF. The chain carries TRBV5-6 and TRBJ2-7; tentative D call: TRBD1 (6 bases). Germline V gives CDR1 SGHDT, CDR2 YYEEEE. V lost 2 bases, J lost 5 bases, and 11 bases lay in between. The CDR3 is 13 residues long.